The 20 T cell receptor beta chains reported below all come from one sample, sequenced in a study of T cells generated in artificial thymic organoids (dated by TCRdb to about 2017). Library method: 5' RACE. Sequencing was performed on an Illumina MiSeq. Separate semi-nested PCR amplifications were run for the TCRalpha and TCRbeta libraries, using Advantage 2 and reverse primers located in the TRAC or TRBC constant regions. In-frame beta chains were kept once TCRdb had trimmed the public reads at Q25 with fastp and called clones with MiXCR. Merged by CDR3 protein, the rows form single entries marked with the most common genes and DNA. The sample includes thousands of distinct CDR3 sequences, with about 18% observed a single time. The leading ten clones occupy 1.4% to 1.5% of the sample. Sequences were obtained from naive CD8+ T cells from the thymus. The sample's cell subset or site label is to be understood as: CD3+TCRalphabeta+CD8SP T cells; for blood, CD45RO-CCR7+ naive CD8+ T cells. Every receptor here comes from a human donor who gave cord blood stem cells for thymic organoid culture, a cardiac surgery patient who gave postnatal thymus, or a blood donor (not recorded which).

Many counts were recorded for this clonotype. The V gene is TRBV4-3, the J gene TRBJ2-7, with 11 positions matching TRBD2. Germline loops: CDR1 LGHNA, CDR2 YSLEER. There are 19 residues in the CDR3. The trim removed 0 bases at V and 2 bases at J, leaving 12 bases unmatched. CDR3 DNA: TGCGCCAGCAGCCAAGAAGTAGTGGCGACTAGCGGGATCGCCTACGAGCAGTACTTC. It encodes CASSQEVVATSGIAYEQYF.

A few counts support this clonotype. The chain couples TRBV30 to TRBJ2-1; perhaps TRBD2 as D (7 bases). Germline lookup yields CDR1 GTSNPN and CDR2 SVGIG (reference sequence). Trimming took 0 bases from V and 12 from J, leaving 15 bases between them. This CDR3 is built from 13 residues. In DNA, the CDR3 is TGTGCCTGGAGTGTACTGGGGGGGCTAGGGCAGTTCTTC. Protein product: CAWSVLGGLGQFF.

This clonotype has just a few counts. The J gene is TRBJ1-5, the V gene TRBV20-1, with a weak D call TRBD1 (5 bases). Trimming took off 5 bases at V and 1 base at J, with 6 bases between the two ends. CDR1 and CDR2 (germline): DFQATT, SNEGSKA (reference sequence). This CDR3 contains 12 residues. CDR3 in amino acids: CSARTSNQPQHF. The DNA for the CDR3 is TGCAGTGCTCGGACAAGCAATCAGCCCCAGCATTTT.

This clonotype is classed as medium-sized (0.01 to 0.1%). The rearrangement joins TRBV12-3 or TRBV12-4 to TRBJ1-1; D not certain. Trimming took off 5 bases at V and 0 bases at J, with 7 bases between the two ends. This CDR3 is 13 amino acids long. CDR3 DNA: TGTGCCAGCAGTCAGTTCCTGAACACTGAAGCTTTCTTT. Protein sequence: CASSQFLNTEAFF.

This chain joins TRBV5-1 and TRBJ2-1; D gene uncertain. CDR1 is SGHRS and CDR2 is YFSETQ in the germline V gene. Between the trimmed V and J ends, which lost 3 bases and 4 bases, there was a span of 5 bases. The CDR3 covers 12 residues. The CDR3 nucleotides are TGCGCCAGCAGCTCTGATTACAATGAGCAGTTCTTC. Its translation: CASSSDYNEQFF.

V gene TRBV27 combines with J gene TRBJ2-7, with D possibly being TRBD1 or TRBD2 (5 bases each). Trimming stripped 11 bases from V and 0 bases from J, with 17 bases between. The CDR3 covers 14 residues. Germline V gene lookup returns CDR1 MNHEY and CDR2 SMNVEV (reference sequence). Written as DNA, the CDR3 is TGTGCCGGACCGGGGCAGATAACCTCCTACGAGCAGTACGTC. It codes for CAGPGQITSYEQYV.

In its sample, this clonotype is medium-sized. The chain couples TRBV4-3 to TRBJ1-2; a possible D gene is TRBD1 (5 bases). Germline assignment: CDR1 LGHNA and CDR2 YSLEER. V was clipped by 4 bases and J by 1 base, with 13 bases between them. The CDR3 has 15 amino acids. The CDR3 DNA follows: TGCGCCAGCAGCCCCCAGGGCTCCGGTAACTATGGCTACACCTTC. Translation gives CASSPQGSGNYGYTF.

The table lists this clonotype with a few counts. This may be a read error: a much more frequent sequence differs by one nucleotide. This chain joins TRBV11-2 and TRBJ2-1, with 11 bases matching TRBD2. There are 16 residues in the CDR3. CDR1 and CDR2 from the germline V gene are SGHAT and FQNNGV. CDR3 region: CARSLATGLAVSEQFF. In DNA, the CDR3 is TGTGCCCGCAGCTTGGCTACGGGACTAGCGGTATCTGAGCAGTTCTTC.

The rearrangement links TRBV28 to TRBJ2-5; a weak D match, TRBD2 (5 bases). Germline loops: CDR1 MDHEN, CDR2 SYDVKM. This CDR3 has 16 residues. Trimming cost V 10 bases and J 0 bases, with 21 bases left between them. CDR3 DNA sequence: TGTGCCACCCGGGGTGGCACCCGCGCCCACCAAGAGACCCAGTACTTC. This codes for CATRGGTRAHQETQYF.

This clonotype showed up just once. The chain uses TRBV6-1 and TRBJ2-7; 9 bases fit TRBD1. Germline lookup yields CDR1 MNHNS and CDR2 SASEGT. This CDR3 region has 15 residues. The trim removed 7 bases at V and 0 bases at J, leaving 7 bases unmatched. CDR3 bases: TGTGCCAGCACCTCCGGGACAGGGCACTCCTACGAGCAGTACTTC. Its protein product is CASTSGTGHSYEQYF.

The chain is built from TRBV7-9 and TRBJ2-1; 7 nucleotides align to TRBD1. Per germline, CDR1 SEHNR and CDR2 FQNEAQ (reference sequence). Trimming cost V 1 base and J 0 bases; bases outside gene matches: 3. This CDR3 has 16 residues. CDR3 sequence reads: CASSLGWDSSYNEQFF. The CDR3, as DNA: TGTGCCAGCAGCTTAGGATGGGACAGCTCCTACAATGAGCAGTTCTTC.

The sample holds a few counts of this clonotype. One base away lies a much larger clone, so this may be a sequencing read error. The chain recombines TRBV6-5 with TRBJ1-5; D is ambiguous. The CDR3 contains 11 residues. Per the germline V gene, CDR1 is MNHEY and CDR2 is SVGAGI. The CDR3 region has the DNA TGTGCCAGCAGGACAAACCAGCCCCAGCGTTTT. It codes for CASRTNQPQRF.

By share, this clonotype counts as medium-sized. J is TRBJ2-3 and V is TRBV7-9; no reliable D call. Germline CDR1 and CDR2: SEHNR and FQNEAQ (reference sequence). V lost 0 bases, J lost 5 bases, and 9 bases lay in between. CDR3 length: 14 amino acids. Written as DNA, the CDR3 is TGTGCCAGCAGCTTAGCTCTGGATCGAGATACGCAGTATTTT. Protein sequence: CASSLALDRDTQYF.

The chain is built from TRBV28 and TRBJ1-2; TRBD1 matches 9 bases. This CDR3 comprises 16 residues. Trimming cost V 3 bases and J 2 bases; bases outside gene matches: 7. The germline V gene encodes CDR1 MDHEN and CDR2 SYDVKM. The CDR3 loop reads CASSFWGQGENYGYTF. DNA of the CDR3: TGTGCCAGCAGTTTTTGGGGACAGGGTGAGAACTATGGCTACACCTTC.

This clonotype is medium-sized in the sample. The rearrangement joins TRBV21-1 to TRBJ2-2; the tabulated D call, TRBD1, remains unverified against the DNA. TRBV21-1 is reported as a pseudogene. The CDR3 sequence is 15 residues long. The CDR3 region has the DNA TGTGCCAGCAGCAAAAATTGGCAGGGGTCCGGGGAGCTGTTTTTT. It encodes CASSKNWQGSGELFF.

This clonotype is judged medium-sized (0.01 to 0.1%). This sequence joins TRBV7-9 and TRBJ2-5; the D gene is possibly TRBD1 (6 bases). CDR1 SEHNR and CDR2 FQNEAQ come from the germline V gene (reference sequence). CDR3 length equals 16 residues. The ends were cut back, 1 base at V and 5 bases at J, with 17 bases in the middle. The CDR3: CASSLEPLGQKETQYF. In DNA, the CDR3 is TGTGCCAGCAGCTTAGAACCCCTTGGACAGAAGGAGACCCAGTACTTC. Based on the CDR3 plus reference TRBV7-9 and TRBJ2-5, the full variable domain is DTGVSQNPRHKITKRGQNVTFRCDPISEHNRLYWYRQTLGQGPEFLTYFQNEAQLEKSRLLSDRFSAERPKGSFSTLEIQRTEQGDSAMYLCASSLEPLGQKETQYFGPGTRLLVL.

CDR3 nucleotides: TGCAGTGCTAGAACTAGAAGCACAGATACGCAGTATTTT. It codes for CSARTRSTDTQYF. The rearrangement uses TRBV20-1 and TRBJ2-3, with D possibly TRBD2 on 5 matching bases. Per germline, CDR1 DFQATT and CDR2 SNEGSKA (reference sequence). The germline V and J ends were trimmed by 2 bases and 0 bases, with 6 bases remaining between them. The CDR3 spans 13 residues.

This clonotype was found once. Its ends do not fully match the called genes, so a read error is possible. The chain combines TRBV9 with TRBJ1-2, with a possible D match to TRBD1 (5 bases). This CDR3 has 14 residues. Germline CDR1 is SGDLS and CDR2 is YYNGEE. CDR3 nucleotides: TGTGCCGGCAGTTTTGGAAGGGGTGGCTATGACTACACCTTC. It encodes CAGSFGRGGYDYTF.

This clonotype was detected many times. V gene TRBV7-9 combines with J gene TRBJ2-1; 12 bases align to TRBD2. Germline loops: CDR1 SEHNR, CDR2 FQNEAQ (reference sequence). Trimming at V came to 4 bases and at J to 0 bases, leaving 10 bases not matched to a gene. This CDR3 spans 19 amino acids. CDR3 nucleotide sequence: TGTGCCAGCAGCTCCCCGGGACTAGCGGGCCAGAGCTCCTACAATGAGCAGTTCTTC. The encoded protein is CASSSPGLAGQSSYNEQFF.

By share, this clonotype counts as medium-sized. The chain couples TRBV27 to TRBJ2-5; D is uncertain. The V end was cut by 2 bases, the J end by 5 bases, with 15 bases between. CDR1 and CDR2 from the germline V gene are MNHEY and SMNVEV (reference sequence). The length of the CDR3 is 15 residues. CDR3 protein: CASSLIPPGGETQYF. CDR3 in DNA: TGTGCCAGCAGTTTAATACCCCCCGGCGGTGAGACCCAGTACTTC.